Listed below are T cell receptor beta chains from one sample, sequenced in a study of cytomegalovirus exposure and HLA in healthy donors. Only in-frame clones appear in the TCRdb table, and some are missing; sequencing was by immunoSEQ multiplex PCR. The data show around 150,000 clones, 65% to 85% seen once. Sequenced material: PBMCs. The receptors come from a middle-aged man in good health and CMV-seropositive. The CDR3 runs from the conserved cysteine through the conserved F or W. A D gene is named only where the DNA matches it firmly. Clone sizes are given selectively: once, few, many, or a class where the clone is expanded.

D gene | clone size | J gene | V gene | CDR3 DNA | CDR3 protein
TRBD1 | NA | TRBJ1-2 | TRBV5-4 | TGTGCCAGCAGCCCCAGCCAAACCGGGACAGGGGTTGGTGGCTACACCTTC | CASSPSQTGTGVGGYTF
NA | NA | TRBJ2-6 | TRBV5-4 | TGTGCCAGCAGCTTGACTTTACTGGTCGGGGCCAACGTCCTGACTTTC | CASSLTLLVGANVLTF
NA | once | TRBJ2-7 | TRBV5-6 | TGTGCCAGCAGCGTCCACTACGAGCAGTACTTC | CASSVHYEQYF
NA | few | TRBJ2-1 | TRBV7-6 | TGTGCCAGCAGTCCAGGGTCTCCGAATGAGCAGTTCTTC | CASSPGSPNEQFF
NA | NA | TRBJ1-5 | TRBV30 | TGTGCCTGGAGGGCCCAGGGGAAAGGCAATCAGCCCCAGCATTTT | CAWRAQGKGNQPQHF
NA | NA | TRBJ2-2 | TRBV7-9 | TGTGCCAGCCGACAAGACACCGGGGAGCTGTTTTTT | CASRQDTGELFF
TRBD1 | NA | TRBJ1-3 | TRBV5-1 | TGCGCCAGCAGCTCCGGACAGGGAGGTGGAAACACCATATATTTT | CASSSGQGGGNTIYF
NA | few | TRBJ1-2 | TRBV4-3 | TGCGCCAGCAGCCAAGATACCTTGTCCGGGGTGCCCTATGGCTACACCTTC | CASSQDTLSGVPYGYTF
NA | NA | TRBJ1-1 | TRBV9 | TGTGCCAGCAGCGTAGAAGCGCGACGGAACACTGAAGCTTTCTTT | CASSVEARRNTEAFF
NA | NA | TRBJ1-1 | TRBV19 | TGTGCCAGTAGTATAGGAGTTCTGAACACTGAAGCTTTCTTT | CASSIGVLNTEAFF
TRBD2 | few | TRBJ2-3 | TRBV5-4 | TGTGCCAGCAGCCCGACTAGCGGGGGGGGAGCAGATACGCAGTATTTT | CASSPTSGGGADTQYF
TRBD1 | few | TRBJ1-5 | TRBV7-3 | TGTGCCAGCAGACTAACAGGGGATTCGGTCTGGGGCAATCAGCCCCAGCATTTT | CASRLTGDSVWGNQPQHF
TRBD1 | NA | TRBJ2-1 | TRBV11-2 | TGTGCCAGCAGCTCGCGACAGGGAAATGAGCAGTTCTTC | CASSSRQGNEQFF
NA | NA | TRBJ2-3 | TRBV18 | TGTGCCAGCTCACCAAAACCCTCCGGGGGAAGCAGTAGCACAGATACGCAGTATTTT | CASSPKPSGGSSSTDTQYF
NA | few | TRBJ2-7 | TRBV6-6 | TGTGCCAGCAGTTACGCCCAGGGGAGGGAGTACTTC | CASSYAQGREYF
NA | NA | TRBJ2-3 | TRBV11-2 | TGTGCCAGCAGACCCTTCACCGGGAAGCCTAGCACAGATACGCAGTATTTT | CASRPFTGKPSTDTQYF
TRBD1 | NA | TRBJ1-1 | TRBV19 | TGTGCCAGTAGTATAGATACAGGGGGCGCATCGGCTTTCTTT | CASSIDTGGASAFF
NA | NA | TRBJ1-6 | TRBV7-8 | TGTGCCAGCAGCCTCGGACAAACTAATTCACCCCTCCACTTT | CASSLGQTNSPLHF